The entry below gives a single T cell receptor (beta chain) sequence along with its context. Antigen: not known. The protocol was immunoSEQ multiplex PCR, while the TCRdb copy is restricted to in-frame clones and leaves out a portion. Among around 1,600 clones listed, 35% to 45% were seen once. The germline gives CDR1 MNHGY, CDR2 SAAAGT. Trimming took off 4 bases at V and 3 bases at J, with 8 bases between the two ends. This CDR3 contains 13 residues. The entry originates in a study of T cells in localized non-small cell lung cancer. Study-level results: Out of the top 100 tumor clones, a median approximately 57 were seen in adjacent lung.

The sequence was collected from a female donor older than 55 with stage I lung adenocarcinoma. This chain uses TRBV6-8 with TRBJ2-3, with D unresolved. This specimen was lung tumor tissue, taken before any cancer treatment. The CDR3 loop reads CASSSERTDTQYF. The CDR3 DNA sequence: TGTGCCAGCAGTTCGGAGAGGACAGATACGCAGTATTTT.